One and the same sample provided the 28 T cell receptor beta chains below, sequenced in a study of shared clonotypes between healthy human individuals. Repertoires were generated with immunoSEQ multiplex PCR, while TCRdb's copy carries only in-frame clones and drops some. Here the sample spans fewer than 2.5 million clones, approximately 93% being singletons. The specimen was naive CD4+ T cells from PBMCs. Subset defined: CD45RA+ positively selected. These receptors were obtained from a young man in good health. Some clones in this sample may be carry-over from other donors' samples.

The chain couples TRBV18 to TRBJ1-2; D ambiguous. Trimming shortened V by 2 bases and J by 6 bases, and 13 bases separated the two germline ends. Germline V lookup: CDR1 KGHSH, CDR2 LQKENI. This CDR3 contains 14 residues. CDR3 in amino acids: CASSPMRGENGYTF. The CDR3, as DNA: TGTGCCAGCTCACCAATGCGGGGAGAGAATGGCTACACCTTC.

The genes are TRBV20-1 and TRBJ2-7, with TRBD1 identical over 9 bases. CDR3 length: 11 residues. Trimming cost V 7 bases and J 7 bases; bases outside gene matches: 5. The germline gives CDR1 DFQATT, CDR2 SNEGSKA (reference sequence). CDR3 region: CSGPGQGEQYF. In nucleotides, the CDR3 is TGCAGTGGCCCGGGACAGGGAGAGCAGTACTTC.

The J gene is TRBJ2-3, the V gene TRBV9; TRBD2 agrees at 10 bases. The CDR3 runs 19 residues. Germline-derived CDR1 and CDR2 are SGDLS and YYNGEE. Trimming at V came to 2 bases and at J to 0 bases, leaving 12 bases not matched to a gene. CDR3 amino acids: CASSVRAGTSVSSTDTQYF. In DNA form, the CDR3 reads TGTGCCAGCAGCGTGAGGGCCGGGACTAGCGTTTCTAGCACAGATACGCAGTATTTT.

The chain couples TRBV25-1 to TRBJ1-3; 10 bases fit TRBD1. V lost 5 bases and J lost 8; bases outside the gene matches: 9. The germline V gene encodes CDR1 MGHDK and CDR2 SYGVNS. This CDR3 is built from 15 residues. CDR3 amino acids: CASSPPGTGAYTIYF. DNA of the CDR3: TGTGCCAGCAGTCCCCCCGGGACAGGGGCGTACACCATATATTTT.

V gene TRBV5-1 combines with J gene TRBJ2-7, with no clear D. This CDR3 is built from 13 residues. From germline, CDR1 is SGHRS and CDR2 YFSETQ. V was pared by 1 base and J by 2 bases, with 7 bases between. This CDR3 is CASSLHPPYEQYF. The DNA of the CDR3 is TGCGCCAGCAGCTTGCACCCGCCCTACGAGCAGTACTTC.

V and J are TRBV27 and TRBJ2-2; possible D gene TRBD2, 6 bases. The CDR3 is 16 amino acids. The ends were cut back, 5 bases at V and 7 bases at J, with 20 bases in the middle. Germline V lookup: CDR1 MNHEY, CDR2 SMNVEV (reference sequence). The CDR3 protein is CASSQTGLRVGGELFF. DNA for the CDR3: TGTGCCAGCAGTCAAACGGGACTCCGAGTAGGCGGGGAGCTGTTTTTT.

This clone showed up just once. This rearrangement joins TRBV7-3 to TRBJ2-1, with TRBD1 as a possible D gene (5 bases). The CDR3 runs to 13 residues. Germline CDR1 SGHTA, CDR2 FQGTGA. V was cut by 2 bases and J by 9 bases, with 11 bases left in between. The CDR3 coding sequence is TGTGCCAGCAGCTTAGGACGTAGGGGTGAGCAGTTCTTC. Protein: CASSLGRRGEQFF.

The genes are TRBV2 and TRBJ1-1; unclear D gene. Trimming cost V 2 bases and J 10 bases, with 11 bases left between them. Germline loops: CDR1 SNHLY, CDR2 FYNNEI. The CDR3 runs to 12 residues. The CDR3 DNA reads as TGTGCCAGCAGTGAAAGGACCTTCGGAGCTTTCTTT. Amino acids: CASSERTFGAFF.

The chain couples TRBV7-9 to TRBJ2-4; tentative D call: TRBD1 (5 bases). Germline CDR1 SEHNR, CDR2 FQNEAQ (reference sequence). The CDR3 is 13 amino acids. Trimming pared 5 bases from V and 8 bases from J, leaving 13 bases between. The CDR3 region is CASSPQGADIQYF. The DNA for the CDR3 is TGTGCCAGCAGCCCCCAGGGCGCCGACATTCAGTACTTC. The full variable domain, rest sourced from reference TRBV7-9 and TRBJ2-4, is DTGVSQNPRHKITKRGQNVTFRCDPISEHNRLYWYRQTLGQGPEFLTYFQNEAQLEKSRLLSDRFSAERPKGSFSTLEIQRTEQGDSAMYLCASSPQGADIQYFGAGTRLSVL.

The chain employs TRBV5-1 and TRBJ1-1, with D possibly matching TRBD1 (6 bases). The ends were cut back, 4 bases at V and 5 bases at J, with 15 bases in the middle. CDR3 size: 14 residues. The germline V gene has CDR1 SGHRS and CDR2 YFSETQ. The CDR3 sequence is CASSDDQGRTEAFF. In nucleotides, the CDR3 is TGCGCCAGCAGCGACGATCAGGGGAGGACTGAAGCTTTCTTT.

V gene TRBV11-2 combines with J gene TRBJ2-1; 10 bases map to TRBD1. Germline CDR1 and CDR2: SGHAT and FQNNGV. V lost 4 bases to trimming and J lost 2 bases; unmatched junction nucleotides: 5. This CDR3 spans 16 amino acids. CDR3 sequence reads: CASSSLGTGAYNEQFF. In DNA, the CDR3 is TGTGCCAGCAGCTCTCTCGGGACAGGGGCCTACAATGAGCAGTTCTTC.

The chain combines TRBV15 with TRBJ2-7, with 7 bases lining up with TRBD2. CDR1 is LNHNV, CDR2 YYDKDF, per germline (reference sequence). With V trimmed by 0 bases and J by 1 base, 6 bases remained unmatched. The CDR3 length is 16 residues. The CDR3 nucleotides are TGTGCCACCAGCAGAGATAGTACTAGCGCTTCCTACGAGCAGTACTTC. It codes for CATSRDSTSASYEQYF.

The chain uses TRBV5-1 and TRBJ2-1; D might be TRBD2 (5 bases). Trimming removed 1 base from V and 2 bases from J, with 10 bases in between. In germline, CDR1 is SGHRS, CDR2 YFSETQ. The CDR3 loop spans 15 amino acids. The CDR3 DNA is TGCGCCAGCAGCTTGTCGGGAATGCCCTACAATGAGCAGTTCTTC. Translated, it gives CASSLSGMPYNEQFF.

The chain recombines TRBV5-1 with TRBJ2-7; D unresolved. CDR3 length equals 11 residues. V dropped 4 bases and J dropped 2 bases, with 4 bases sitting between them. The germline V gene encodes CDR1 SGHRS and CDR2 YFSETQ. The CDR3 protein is CASSATYEQYF. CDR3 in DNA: TGCGCCAGCAGCGCAACCTACGAGCAGTACTTC.

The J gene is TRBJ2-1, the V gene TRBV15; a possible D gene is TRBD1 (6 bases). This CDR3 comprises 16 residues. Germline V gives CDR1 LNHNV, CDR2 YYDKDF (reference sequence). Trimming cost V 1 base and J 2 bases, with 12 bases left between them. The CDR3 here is CATSRAPGVTYNEQFF. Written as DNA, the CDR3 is TGTGCCACCAGCAGAGCCCCAGGGGTCACCTACAATGAGCAGTTCTTC.

In DNA, the CDR3 is TGTGCCAGCAGATACGGGACAGGAGGAAACACCATATATTTT. Amino acid sequence: CASRYGTGGNTIYF. This chain uses TRBV7-9 with TRBJ1-3; 8 bases line up with TRBD1. The CDR3 is 14 residues long. V dropped 6 bases and J dropped 4; count of bases not matched to a gene: 5. Germline V lookup: CDR1 SEHNR, CDR2 FQNEAQ (reference sequence).

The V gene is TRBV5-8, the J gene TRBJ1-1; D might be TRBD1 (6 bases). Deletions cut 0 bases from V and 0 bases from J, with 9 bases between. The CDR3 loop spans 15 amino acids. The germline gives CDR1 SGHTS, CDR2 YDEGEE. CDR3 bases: TGTGCCAGCAGCTTGGGAGGGGGAATGAACACTGAAGCTTTCTTT. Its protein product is CASSLGGGMNTEAFF.

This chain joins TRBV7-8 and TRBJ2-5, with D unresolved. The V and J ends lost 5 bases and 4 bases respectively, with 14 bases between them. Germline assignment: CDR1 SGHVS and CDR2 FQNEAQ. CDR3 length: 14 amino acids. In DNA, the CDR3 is TGTGCCAGCAGCCCTTCGGCAGACGGAGAGACCCAGTACTTC. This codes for CASSPSADGETQYF.

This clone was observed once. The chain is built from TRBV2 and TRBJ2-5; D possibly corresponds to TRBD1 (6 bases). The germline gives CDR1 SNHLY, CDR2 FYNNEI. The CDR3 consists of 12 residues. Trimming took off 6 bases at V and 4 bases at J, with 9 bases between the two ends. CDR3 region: CASRGDTETQYF. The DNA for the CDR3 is TGTGCCAGCAGGGGGGACACAGAGACCCAGTACTTC.

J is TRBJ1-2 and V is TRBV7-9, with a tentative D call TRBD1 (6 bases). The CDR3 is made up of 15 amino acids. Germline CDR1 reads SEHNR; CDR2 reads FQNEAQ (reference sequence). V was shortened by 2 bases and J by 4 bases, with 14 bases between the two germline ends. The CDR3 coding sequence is TGTGCCAGCAGCTTAAGCGGAGGGGGTGGCTATGGCTACACCTTC. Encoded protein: CASSLSGGGGYGYTF. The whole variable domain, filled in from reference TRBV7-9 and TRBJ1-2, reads DTGVSQNPRHKITKRGQNVTFRCDPISEHNRLYWYRQTLGQGPEFLTYFQNEAQLEKSRLLSDRFSAERPKGSFSTLEIQRTEQGDSAMYLCASSLSGGGGYGYTFGSGTRLTVV.

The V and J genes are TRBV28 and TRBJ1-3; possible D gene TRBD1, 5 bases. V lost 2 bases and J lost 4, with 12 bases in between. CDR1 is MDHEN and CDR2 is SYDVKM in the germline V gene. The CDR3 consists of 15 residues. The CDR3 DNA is TGTGCCAGCAGTTTAATCACAGGTACCGGAAACACCATATATTTT. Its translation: CASSLITGTGNTIYF.

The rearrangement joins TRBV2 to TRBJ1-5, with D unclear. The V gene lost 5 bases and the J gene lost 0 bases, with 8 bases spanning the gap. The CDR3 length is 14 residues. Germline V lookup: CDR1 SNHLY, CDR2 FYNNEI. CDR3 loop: CASSLANSNQPQHF. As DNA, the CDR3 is TGTGCCAGCAGTTTAGCTAATAGCAATCAGCCCCAGCATTTT.

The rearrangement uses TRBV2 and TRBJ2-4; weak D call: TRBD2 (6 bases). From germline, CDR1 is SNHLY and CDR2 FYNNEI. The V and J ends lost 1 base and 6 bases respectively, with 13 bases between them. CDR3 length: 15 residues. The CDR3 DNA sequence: TGTGCCAGCAGTGAAGGTAGCTTGGGGGGAAACATTCAGTACTTC. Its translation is CASSEGSLGGNIQYF.

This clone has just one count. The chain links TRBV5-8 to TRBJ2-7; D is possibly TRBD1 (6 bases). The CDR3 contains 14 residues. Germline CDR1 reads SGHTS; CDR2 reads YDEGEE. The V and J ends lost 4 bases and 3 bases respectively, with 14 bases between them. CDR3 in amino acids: CASSPWIQGYEQYF. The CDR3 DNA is TGTGCCAGCAGCCCATGGATACAGGGCTACGAGCAGTACTTC.

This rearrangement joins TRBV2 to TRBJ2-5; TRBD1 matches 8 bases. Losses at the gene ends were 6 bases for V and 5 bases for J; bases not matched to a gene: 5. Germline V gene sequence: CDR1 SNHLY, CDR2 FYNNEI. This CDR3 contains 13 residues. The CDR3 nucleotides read TGTGCCAGCAGGCAGACAGGGGAGGAGACCCAGTACTTC. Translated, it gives CASRQTGEETQYF.

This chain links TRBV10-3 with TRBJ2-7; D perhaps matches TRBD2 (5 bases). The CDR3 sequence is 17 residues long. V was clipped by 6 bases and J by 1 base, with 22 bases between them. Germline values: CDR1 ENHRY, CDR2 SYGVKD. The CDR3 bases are TGTGCCATCAGCCATGATACTAGAATCCTTACTTCCTACGAGCAGTACTTC. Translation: CAISHDTRILTSYEQYF.

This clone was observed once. CDR3 in amino acids: CASSLVGTGPYEQYF. CDR3 DNA: TGTGCCAGCAGTTTGGTAGGGACAGGGCCCTACGAGCAGTACTTC. The chain has TRBV28 and TRBJ2-7; 9 nucleotides line up with TRBD1. The CDR3 has 15 amino acids. The trim removed 3 bases at V and 2 bases at J, leaving 5 bases unmatched. The germline V gene has CDR1 MDHEN and CDR2 SYDVKM.

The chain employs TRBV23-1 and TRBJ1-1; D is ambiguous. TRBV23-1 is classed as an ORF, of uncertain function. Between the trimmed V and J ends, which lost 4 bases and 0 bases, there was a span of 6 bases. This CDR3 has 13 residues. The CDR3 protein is CASSRKLNTEAFF. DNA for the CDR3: TGCGCCAGCAGTCGGAAACTGAACACTGAAGCTTTCTTT.